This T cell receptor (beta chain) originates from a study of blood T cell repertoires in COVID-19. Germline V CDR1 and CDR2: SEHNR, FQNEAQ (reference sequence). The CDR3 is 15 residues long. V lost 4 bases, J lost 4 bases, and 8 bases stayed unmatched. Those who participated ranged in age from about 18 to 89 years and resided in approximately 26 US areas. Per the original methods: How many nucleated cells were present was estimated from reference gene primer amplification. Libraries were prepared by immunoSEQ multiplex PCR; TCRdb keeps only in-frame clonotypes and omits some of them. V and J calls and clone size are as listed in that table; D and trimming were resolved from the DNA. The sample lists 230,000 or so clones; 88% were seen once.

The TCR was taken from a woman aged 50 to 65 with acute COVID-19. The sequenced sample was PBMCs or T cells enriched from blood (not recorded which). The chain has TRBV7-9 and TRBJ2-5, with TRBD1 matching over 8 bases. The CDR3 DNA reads TGTGCCAGCAGCTCCGGACAGGGCCGGGGAGAGACCCAGTACTTC. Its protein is CASSSGQGRGETQYF.